This T cell receptor (beta chain) was profiled in a study of T cells expressing NK-cell markers. In the study overall: Just one sequenced donor of eight was HCMV-seronegative, while seven were seropositive.

Reanalyzing the 5' RACE reads, TCRdb keeps one entry per CDR3 protein, without DNA. The specimen's table records around 550,000 distinct CDR3 sequences. This CDR3 has 12 residues. The chain joins TRBV12-3 or TRBV12-4 to TRBJ2-4; TCRdb's assignment of TRBD1 cannot be checked, as there is no DNA. This TCR was recovered from a man younger than 30 in good health. Sequenced material: blood T cells: a sorted CD56 or NKG2C T cell subset, CD4+ or CD8+ T cells, or bulk PBMC T cells (not recorded which). This chain's CDR3 is CASSTGRNIQYF.